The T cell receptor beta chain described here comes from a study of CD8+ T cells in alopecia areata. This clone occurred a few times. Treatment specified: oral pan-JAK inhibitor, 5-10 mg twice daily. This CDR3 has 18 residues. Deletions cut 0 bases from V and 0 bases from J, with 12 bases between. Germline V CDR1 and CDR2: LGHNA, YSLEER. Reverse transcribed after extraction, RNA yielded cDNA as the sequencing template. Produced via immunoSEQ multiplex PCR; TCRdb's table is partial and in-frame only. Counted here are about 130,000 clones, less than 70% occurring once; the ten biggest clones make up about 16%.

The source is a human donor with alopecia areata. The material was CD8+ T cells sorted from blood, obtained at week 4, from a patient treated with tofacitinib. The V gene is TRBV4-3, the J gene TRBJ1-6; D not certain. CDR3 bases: TGCGCCAGCAGCCAAGATCAAAGCTGGAGCTCCTATAATTCACCCCTCCACTTT. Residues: CASSQDQSWSSYNSPLHF.